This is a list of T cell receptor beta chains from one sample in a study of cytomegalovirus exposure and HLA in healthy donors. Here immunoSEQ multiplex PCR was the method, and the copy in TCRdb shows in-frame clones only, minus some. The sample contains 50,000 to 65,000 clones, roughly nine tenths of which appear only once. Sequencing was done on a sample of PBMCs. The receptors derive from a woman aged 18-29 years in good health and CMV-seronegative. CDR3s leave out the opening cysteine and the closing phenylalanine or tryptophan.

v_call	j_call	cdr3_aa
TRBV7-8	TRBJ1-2	ATKKQGPYNYGYT
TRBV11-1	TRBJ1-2	ASSLEGGRNYGYT
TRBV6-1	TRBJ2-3	ASSEGGSTQY
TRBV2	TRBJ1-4	ASSGGGTEKLF
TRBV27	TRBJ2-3	ASRGGEVWDTDTQY
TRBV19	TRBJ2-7	ASSIGLAATYEQY
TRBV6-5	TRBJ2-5	ASRQGSETQY
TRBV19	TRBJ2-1	ASSLTSGGATEQF
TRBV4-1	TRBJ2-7	ASSRDRGHYEQY
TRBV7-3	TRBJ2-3	ASSLMGGTDTQY
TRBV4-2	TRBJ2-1	ASSQGTSGLGEQF
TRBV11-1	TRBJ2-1	ASSSRQGVYNEQF
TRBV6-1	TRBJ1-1	ASSRTGGMNTEAF
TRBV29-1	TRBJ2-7	SVSPLGGPYEQY
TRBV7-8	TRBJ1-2	ASSLVLSGGGYGYT
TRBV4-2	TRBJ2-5	ASSQTGSETQY
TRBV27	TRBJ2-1	ASSTRTSGSNEQF
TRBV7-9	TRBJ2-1	ASSLASLGDNEQF
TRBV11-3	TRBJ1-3	ASSFGSGNTIY
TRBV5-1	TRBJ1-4	ASSLAGAGMGEKLF
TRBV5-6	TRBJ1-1	ASSWGTGLNTEAF
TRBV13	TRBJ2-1	ASSLSHSTTF
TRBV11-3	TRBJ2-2	ASSTPTGQNTGELF
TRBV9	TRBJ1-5	ASGGGGSNQPQH
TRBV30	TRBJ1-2	AWSPDSYYGYT
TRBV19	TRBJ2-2	ASSFDITGGQVVGELF
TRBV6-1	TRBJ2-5	ASRVVVGGETQY
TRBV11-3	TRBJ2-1	ASSPDSAPYNEQF
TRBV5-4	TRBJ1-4	ASSGGQGPLNEKLF
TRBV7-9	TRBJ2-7	ASTKGGWTRSYEQY
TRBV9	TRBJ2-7	ASSAGHPYEQY
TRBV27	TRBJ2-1	ASSLGGTGHEQF
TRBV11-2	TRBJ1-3	ASSRLGGRSGNTIY
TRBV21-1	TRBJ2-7	ASSANSRGTPYEQY
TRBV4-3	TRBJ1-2	ASSQDHAANYGYT
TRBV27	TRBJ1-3	ASRPRGGAAGNTIY
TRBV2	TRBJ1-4	ASTGTANEKLF
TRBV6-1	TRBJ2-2	ASSGAVPNTGELF
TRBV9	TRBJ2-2	ASSVVAGNTGELF
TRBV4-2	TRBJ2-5	ASSQGDRGREETQY
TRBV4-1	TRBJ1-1	ASSHGRSQGDTEAF
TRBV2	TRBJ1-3	ASKESGNTIY
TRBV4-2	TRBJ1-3	ASSQDTGGTIY
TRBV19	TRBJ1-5	ASSTSWGHQPQH
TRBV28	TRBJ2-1	ASSLAFAGGSYNEQF
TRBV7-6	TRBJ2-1	ASSLFPRQAFVAGTDNEQF
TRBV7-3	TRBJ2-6	ASSLKVQGSSGANVLT
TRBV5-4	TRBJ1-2	ASSLLANYGYT
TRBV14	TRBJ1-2	ASSQDPRGYYGYT
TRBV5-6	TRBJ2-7	ASSLVIQGEAGEQY
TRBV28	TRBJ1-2	ASSLYPRGSGGYT
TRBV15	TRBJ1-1	ATRTGGNTEAF
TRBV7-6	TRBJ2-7	ASSDGQSYEQY
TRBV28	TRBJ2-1	ASSKIRDRTSNEQF
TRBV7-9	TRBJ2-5	ASSHPTRSPETQY
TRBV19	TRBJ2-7	ASSWTGAYEQY
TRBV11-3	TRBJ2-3	ASAAGLADTQY
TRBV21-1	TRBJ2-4	ASSTTDRELAKNIQY
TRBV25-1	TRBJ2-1	ASSGRDEQF